The T cell receptor (beta chain) described here comes from a study of blood T cell repertoires in COVID-19. Study-wide background: Samples of COVID-19 (acute and convalescent) were obtained from the United States, Italy and Spain. T cells, B-cell-depleted T cells, or PBMCs provided the cDNA or gDNA that served as material.

In the authors' methods: Quantification of nucleated cells was approximated via reference gene primer amplification. Repertoires were generated with immunoSEQ multiplex PCR, while TCRdb's copy carries only in-frame clones and drops some. The DNA was the basis for D and trimming; V, J and clone size are from that table. The sample lists 340,000 or so clones, 83% occurring once. CDR3 length: 16 amino acids. Germline V gives CDR1 LGHNA, CDR2 YNFKEQ. J lost 1 base, V lost 3 bases, and 7 bases had no gene match. The sample comprised peripheral blood. The chain couples TRBV4-2 to TRBJ2-5, with TRBD2 identical over 8 bases. This sequence originates from a man between 25 and 39 years old with active or convalescent COVID-19. Here the CDR3 DNA reads TGTGCCAGCAGCCACCCAGGGGCGGGAGGCCAAGAGACCCAGTACTTC. It yields the protein CASSHPGAGGQETQYF.